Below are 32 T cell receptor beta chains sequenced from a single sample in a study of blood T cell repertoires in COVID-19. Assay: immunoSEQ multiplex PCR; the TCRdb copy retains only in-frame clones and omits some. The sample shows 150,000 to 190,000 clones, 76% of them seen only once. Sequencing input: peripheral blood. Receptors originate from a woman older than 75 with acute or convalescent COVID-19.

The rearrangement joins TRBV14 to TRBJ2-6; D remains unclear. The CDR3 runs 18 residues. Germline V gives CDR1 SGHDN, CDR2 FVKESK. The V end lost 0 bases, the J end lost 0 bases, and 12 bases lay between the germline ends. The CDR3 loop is CASSQEVHLTSGANVLTF. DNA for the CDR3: TGTGCCAGCAGCCAAGAAGTACACCTCACCTCTGGGGCCAACGTCCTGACTTTC.

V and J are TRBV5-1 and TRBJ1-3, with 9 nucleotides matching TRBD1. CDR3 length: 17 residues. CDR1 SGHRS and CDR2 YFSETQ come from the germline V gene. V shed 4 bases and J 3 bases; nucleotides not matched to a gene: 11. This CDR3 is CASSQDLQGARGNTIYF. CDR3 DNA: TGCGCCAGCAGCCAAGACCTACAGGGGGCGCGTGGAAACACCATATATTTT.

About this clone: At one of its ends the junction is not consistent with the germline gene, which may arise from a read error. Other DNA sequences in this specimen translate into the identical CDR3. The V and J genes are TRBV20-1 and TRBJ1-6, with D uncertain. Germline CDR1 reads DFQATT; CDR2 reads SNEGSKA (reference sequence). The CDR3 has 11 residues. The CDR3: CSAMENSPLHF. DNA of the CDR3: TGCAGTGCCATGGAGAATTCGCCCCTCCACTTT.

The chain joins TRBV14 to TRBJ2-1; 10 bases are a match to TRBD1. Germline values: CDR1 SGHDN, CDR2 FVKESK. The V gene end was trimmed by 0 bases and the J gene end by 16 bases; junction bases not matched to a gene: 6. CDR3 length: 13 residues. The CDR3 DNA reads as TGTGCCAGCAGCCAAGATTTCGGGGACAGGGGTTTCTTC. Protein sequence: CASSQDFGDRGFF.

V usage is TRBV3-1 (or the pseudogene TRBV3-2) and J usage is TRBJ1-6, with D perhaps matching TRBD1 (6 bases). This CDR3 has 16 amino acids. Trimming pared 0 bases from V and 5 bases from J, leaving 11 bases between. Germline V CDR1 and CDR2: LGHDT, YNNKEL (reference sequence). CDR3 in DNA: TGTGCCAGCAGCCAAGAGGGGGCGAGGCATAATTCACCCCTCCACTTT. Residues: CASSQEGARHNSPLHF.

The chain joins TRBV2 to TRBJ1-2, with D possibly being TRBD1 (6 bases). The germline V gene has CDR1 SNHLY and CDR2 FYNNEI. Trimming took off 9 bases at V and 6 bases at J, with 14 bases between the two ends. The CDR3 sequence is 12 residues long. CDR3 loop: CAREDRNNGYTF. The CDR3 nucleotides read TGTGCCAGAGAGGACAGAAATAATGGCTACACCTTC.

The CDR3 here is CASSPGQTDTQYF. CDR3 nucleotides: TGTGCCAGCAGCCCAGGACAGACAGATACGCAGTATTTT. The chain joins TRBV3-1 (or the pseudogene TRBV3-2) to TRBJ2-3; TRBD1 is a possible D gene (6 bases). CDR3 size: 13 residues. V lost 4 bases and J 3 bases, leaving 8 bases between the germline ends. Germline CDR1 is LGHDT and CDR2 is YNNKEL (reference sequence).

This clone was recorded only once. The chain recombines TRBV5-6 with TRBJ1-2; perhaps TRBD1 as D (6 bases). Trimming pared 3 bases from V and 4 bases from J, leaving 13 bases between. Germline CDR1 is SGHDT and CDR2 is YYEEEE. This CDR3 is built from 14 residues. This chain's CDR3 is CASSSAGGSYGYTF. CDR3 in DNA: TGTGCCAGCAGCTCCGCGGGGGGCTCCTATGGCTACACCTTC.

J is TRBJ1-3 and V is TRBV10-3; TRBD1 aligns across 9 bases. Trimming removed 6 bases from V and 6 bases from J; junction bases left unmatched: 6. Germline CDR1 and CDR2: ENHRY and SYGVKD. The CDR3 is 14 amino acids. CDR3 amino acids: CAIRGQGSSNTIYF. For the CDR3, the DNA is TGTGCCATCAGAGGACAGGGGTCCTCAAACACCATATATTTT.

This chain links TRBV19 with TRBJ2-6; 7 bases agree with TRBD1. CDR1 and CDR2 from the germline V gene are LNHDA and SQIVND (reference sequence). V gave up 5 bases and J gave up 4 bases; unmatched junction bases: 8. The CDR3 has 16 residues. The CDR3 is CASSRTTGAGANVLTF. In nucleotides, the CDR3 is TGTGCCAGTAGTCGAACTACAGGGGCAGGGGCCAACGTCCTGACTTTC.

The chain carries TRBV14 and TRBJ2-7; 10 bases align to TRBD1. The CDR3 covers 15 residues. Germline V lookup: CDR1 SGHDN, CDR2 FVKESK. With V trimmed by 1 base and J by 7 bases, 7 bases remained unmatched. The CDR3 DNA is TGTGCCAGCAGCCAAGGGGGACAGGGGTTTTGGGAGCAGTACTTC. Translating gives CASSQGGQGFWEQYF.

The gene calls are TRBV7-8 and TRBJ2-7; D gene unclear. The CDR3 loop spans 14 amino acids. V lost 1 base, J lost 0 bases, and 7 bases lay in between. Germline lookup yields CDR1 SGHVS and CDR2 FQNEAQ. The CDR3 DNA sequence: TGTGCCAGCAGCTTAGAGCAGGTCTCCTACGAGCAGTACTTC. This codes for CASSLEQVSYEQYF.

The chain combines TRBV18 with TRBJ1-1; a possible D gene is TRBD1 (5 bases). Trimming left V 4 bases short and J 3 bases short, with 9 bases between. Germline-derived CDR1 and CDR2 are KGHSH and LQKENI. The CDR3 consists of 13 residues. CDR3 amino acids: CASSQGMDTEAFF. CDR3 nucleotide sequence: TGTGCCAGCTCACAGGGGATGGACACTGAAGCTTTCTTT.

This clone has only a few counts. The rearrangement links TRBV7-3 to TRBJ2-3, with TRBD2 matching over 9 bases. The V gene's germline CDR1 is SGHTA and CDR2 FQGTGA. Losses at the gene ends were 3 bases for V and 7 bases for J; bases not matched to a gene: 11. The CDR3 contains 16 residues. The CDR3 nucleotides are TGTGCCAGCAGCTTCGGGAGTAGCGGGAGTCGATATACGCAGTATTTT. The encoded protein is CASSFGSSGSRYTQYF. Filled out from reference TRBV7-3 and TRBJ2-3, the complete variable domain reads GAGVSQTPSNKVTEKGKYVELRCDPISGHTALYWYRQSLGQGPEFLIYFQGTGAADDSGLPNDRFFAVRPEGSVSTLKIQRTERGDSAVYLCASSFGSSGSRYTQYFGPGTRLTVL.

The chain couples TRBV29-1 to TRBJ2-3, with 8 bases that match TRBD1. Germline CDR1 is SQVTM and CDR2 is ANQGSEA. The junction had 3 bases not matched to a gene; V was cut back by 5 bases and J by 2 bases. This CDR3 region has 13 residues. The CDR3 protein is CSVRTGYTDTQYF. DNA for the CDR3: TGCAGCGTTCGGACAGGGTACACAGATACGCAGTATTTT.

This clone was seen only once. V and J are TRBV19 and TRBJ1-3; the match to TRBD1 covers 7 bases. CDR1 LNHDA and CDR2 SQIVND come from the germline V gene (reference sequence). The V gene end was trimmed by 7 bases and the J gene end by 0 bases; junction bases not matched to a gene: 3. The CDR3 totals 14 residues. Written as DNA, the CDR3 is TGTGCCAGTAAGGCAGGGGGCTCTGGAAACACCATATATTTT. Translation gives CASKAGGSGNTIYF. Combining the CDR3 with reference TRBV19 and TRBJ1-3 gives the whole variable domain DGGITQSPKYLFRKEGQNVTLSCEQNLNHDAMYWYRQDPGQGLRLIYYSQIVNDFQKGDIAEGYSVSREKKESFPLTVTSAQKNPTAFYLCASKAGGSGNTIYFGEGSWLTVV.

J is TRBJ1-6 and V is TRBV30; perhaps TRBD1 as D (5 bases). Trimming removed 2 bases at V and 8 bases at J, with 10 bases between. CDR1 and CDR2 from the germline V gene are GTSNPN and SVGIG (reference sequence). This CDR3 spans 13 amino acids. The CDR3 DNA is TGTGCCTGGAGTCTCGACAGCCATTCACCCCTCCACTTT. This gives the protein CAWSLDSHSPLHF.

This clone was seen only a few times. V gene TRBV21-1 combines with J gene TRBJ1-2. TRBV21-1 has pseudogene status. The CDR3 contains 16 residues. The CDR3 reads CAGERPKRASPYGYTF. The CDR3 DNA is TGTGCCGGCGAGAGGCCAAAAAGAGCCAGCCCCTATGGCTACACCTTC.

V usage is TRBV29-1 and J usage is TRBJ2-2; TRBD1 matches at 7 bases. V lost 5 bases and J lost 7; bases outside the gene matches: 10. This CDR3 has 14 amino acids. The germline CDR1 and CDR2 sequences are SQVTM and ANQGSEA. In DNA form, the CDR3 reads TGCAGCGTTCTGGGCAGGGGGTATGACGGGGAGCTGTTTTTT. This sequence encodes CSVLGRGYDGELFF.

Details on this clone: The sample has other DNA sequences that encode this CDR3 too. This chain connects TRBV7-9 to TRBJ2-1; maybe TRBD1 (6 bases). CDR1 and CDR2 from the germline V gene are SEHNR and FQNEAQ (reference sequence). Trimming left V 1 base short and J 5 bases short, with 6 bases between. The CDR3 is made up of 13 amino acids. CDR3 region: CASSLGTDNEQFF. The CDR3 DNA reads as TGTGCCAGCAGCTTAGGGACAGACAATGAGCAGTTCTTC.

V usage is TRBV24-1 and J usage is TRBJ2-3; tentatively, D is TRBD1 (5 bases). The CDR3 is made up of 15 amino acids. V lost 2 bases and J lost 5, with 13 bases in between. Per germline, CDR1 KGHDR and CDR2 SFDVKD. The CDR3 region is CATSDSAGKRDTQYF. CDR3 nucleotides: TGTGCCACCAGTGATTCGGCAGGGAAACGAGATACGCAGTATTTT.

CDR3 DNA: TGTGCCAGCAGTTTTTGGGCCGAATCCTACGAGCAGTACTTC. This gives the protein CASSFWAESYEQYF. V gene TRBV27 combines with J gene TRBJ2-7, with D unresolved. The CDR3 is 14 amino acids. V was pared by 3 bases and J by 1 base, with 10 bases between. Germline CDR1 reads MNHEY; CDR2 reads SMNVEV (reference sequence).

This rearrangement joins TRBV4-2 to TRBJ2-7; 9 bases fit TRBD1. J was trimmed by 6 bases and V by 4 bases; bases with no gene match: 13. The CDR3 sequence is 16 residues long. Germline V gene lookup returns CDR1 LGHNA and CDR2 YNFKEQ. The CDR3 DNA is TGTGCCAGCAGCCGAGGAATGACAGGGGGAAAATCCGAGCAGTACTTC. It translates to CASSRGMTGGKSEQYF.

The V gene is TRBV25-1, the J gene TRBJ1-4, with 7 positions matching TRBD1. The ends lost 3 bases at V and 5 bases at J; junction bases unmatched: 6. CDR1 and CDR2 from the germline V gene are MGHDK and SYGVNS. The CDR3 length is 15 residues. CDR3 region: CASSDSGTANEKLFF. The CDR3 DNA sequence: TGTGCCAGCAGTGATTCCGGGACAGCGAATGAAAAACTGTTTTTT.

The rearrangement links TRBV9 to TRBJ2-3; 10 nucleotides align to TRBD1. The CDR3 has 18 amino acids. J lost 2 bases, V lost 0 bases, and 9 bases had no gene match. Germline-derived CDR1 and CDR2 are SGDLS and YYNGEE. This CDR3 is CASSVEGTGAKITDTQYF. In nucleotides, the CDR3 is TGTGCCAGCAGCGTAGAAGGGACAGGGGCAAAAATCACAGATACGCAGTATTTT.

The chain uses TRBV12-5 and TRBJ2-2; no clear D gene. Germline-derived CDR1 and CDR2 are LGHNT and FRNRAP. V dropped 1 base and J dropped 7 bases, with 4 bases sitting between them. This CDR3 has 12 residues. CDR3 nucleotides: TGTGCTAGTGGTTTGGAGCTCGGGGAGCTGTTTTTT. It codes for CASGLELGELFF.

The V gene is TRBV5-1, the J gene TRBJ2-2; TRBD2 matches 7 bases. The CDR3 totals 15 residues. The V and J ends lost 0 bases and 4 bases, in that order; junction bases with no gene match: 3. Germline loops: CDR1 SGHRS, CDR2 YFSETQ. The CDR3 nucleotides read TGCGCCAGCAGCTTGGTTAGCGGGCCCACCGGGGAGCTGTTTTTT. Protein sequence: CASSLVSGPTGELFF. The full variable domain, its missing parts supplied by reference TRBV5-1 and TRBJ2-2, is KAGVTQTPRYLIKTRGQQVTLSCSPISGHRSVSWYQQTPGQGLQFLFEYFSETQRNKGNFPGRFSGRQFSNSRSEMNVSTLELGDSALYLCASSLVSGPTGELFFGEGSRLTVL.

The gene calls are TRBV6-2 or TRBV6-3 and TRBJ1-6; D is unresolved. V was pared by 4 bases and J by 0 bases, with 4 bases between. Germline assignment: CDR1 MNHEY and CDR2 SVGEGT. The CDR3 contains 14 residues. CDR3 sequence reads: CASSFRSYNSPLHF. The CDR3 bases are TGTGCCAGCAGTTTCCGCTCCTATAATTCACCCCTCCACTTT.

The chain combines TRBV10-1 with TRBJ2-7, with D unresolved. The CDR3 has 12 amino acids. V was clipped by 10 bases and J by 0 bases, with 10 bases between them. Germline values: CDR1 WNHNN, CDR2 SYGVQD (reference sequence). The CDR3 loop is CANFSGSYEQYF. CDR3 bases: TGCGCCAATTTCTCCGGCTCCTACGAGCAGTACTTC.

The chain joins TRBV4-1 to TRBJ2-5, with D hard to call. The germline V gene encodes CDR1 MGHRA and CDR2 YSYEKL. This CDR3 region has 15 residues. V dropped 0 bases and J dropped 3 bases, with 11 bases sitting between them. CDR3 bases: TGCGCCAGCAGCCAAGATTTCACTAAAGAAGAGACCCAGTACTTC. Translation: CASSQDFTKEETQYF.

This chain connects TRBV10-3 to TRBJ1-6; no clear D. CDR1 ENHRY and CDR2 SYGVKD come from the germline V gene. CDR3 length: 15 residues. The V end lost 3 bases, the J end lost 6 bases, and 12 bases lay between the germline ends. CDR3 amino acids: CAISEVGGGNSPLHF. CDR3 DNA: TGTGCCATCAGTGAAGTAGGAGGTGGTAATTCACCCCTCCACTTT.

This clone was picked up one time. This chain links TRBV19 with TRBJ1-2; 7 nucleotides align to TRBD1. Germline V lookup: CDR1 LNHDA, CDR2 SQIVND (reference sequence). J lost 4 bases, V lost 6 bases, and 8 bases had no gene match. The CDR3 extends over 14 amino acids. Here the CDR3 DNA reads TGTGCCAGTAGGGCCAGGGGGAAATCCTATGGCTACACCTTC. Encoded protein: CASRARGKSYGYTF.